This T cell receptor (beta chain) was identified during a study of shared T cell receptors in the human thymus. Assay used: immunoSEQ multiplex PCR; TCRdb lists only in-frame clones, some missing. The sample holds about 380,000 clones, over 90% seen once. This sequence originates from a human donor. Sequencing was carried out using thymocytes.

DNA for the CDR3: TGTGCCAGCAGGGAAAGCCGGGCCGCTCCTCGGGAGCAGTACTTC. It encodes CASRESRAAPREQYF. The gene calls are TRBV28 and TRBJ2-7; no clear D. This CDR3 is built from 15 residues. Germline values: CDR1 MDHEN, CDR2 SYDVKM. The ends were cut back, 6 bases at V and 7 bases at J, with 22 bases in the middle.